A single sample gave rise to the 25 T cell receptor beta chains below, sequenced in a study of spatial heterogeneity in lung cancer. TCRdb fed the 5' RACE reads into MiXCR, producing one record per CDR3 protein. The table lists around 9,700 distinct CDR3 sequences, 7.9% of them singletons. Broader study findings: Within tumors, counts of expanded alpha and beta TCRs tracked tumor mutation counts.

Described time point: sample taken at primary tumor resection. These TCRs' antigens remain unknown. Source: lung tumor tissue, taken at surgery. The receptors here all came from a female donor with early-stage non-small cell lung cancer.

This clonotype has at least ten counts. The chain links TRBV10-2 to TRBJ2-2; D unresolved. Germline-derived CDR1 and CDR2 are WSHSY and SAAADI. V dropped 2 bases and J dropped 3 bases, with 4 bases sitting between them. The CDR3 runs 13 residues. CDR3 bases: TGCGCCAGCAGTGAGCTCTACACCGGGGAGCTGTTTTTT. Encoded protein: CASSELYTGELFF.

CDR3 nucleotide sequence: TGTGCCAGCAGCCCCGTGAAAGGGAGTTCACCCCTCCACTTT. The encoded protein is CASSPVKGSSPLHF. J is TRBJ1-6 and V is TRBV7-2; D remains ambiguous. The CDR3 covers 14 residues. Looked up from germline, CDR1 is SGHTA and CDR2 is FQGNSA. V lost 5 bases and J 9 bases, leaving 14 bases between the germline ends.

This clonotype was counted at least ten times. The genes are TRBV5-1 and TRBJ2-5; 8 bases match TRBD2. The germline gives CDR1 SGHRS, CDR2 YFSETQ. The CDR3 is 15 amino acids. Germline trimming cut 6 bases from V and 1 base from J; bases unmatched to any gene: 8. CDR3 residues: CASTDQLAAQETQYF. The CDR3 nucleotides are TGCGCCAGCACCGACCAACTAGCGGCCCAAGAGACCCAGTACTTC.

By sample share, this clonotype is medium-sized (0.01 to 0.1%). The chain links TRBV2 to TRBJ2-7; no definite D call. The CDR3 contains 13 residues. V lost 4 bases to trimming and J lost 3 bases, with 10 bases between them. Germline V gene data show CDR1 as SNHLY and CDR2 as FYNNEI. The CDR3 nucleotides are TGTGCCAGCAGTGTTATCGCAAACTACGAGCAGTACTTC. It translates to CASSVIANYEQYF.

This clonotype was seen at least ten times. The V call is TRBV5-1, the J call TRBJ2-5; either TRBD1 or TRBD2 may fit D (5 bases each). V dropped 4 bases and J dropped 5 bases, with 15 bases sitting between them. The germline gives CDR1 SGHRS, CDR2 YFSETQ. There are 14 residues in the CDR3. The CDR3 DNA follows: TGCGCCAGCAGCCCGGCCCTGGGGGACGAGACCCAGTACTTC. Translated: CASSPALGDETQYF.

The count of this clonotype is one. This may be a read error, as it is one base from a much larger clone. The rearrangement uses TRBV28 and TRBJ2-1; no clear D. Germline V CDR1 and CDR2: MDHEN, SYDVKM. CDR3 length: 11 residues. Trimming pared 6 bases from V and 6 bases from J, leaving 6 bases between. The CDR3 DNA reads as TGTGCCAGCAGCCTCATCAATGAGCAGTTCTTC. Translation gives CASSLINEQFF.

This clonotype occurred many times. The chain has TRBV7-2 and TRBJ1-2, with D tentatively TRBD1 (5 bases). V was pared by 5 bases and J by 1 base, with 17 bases between. The CDR3 covers 16 residues. CDR1 is SGHTA and CDR2 is FQGNSA in the germline V gene. Here the CDR3 DNA reads TGTGCCAGCAGCCCGCCACCGGGACGGATTAACTATGGCTACACCTTC. Translation gives CASSPPPGRINYGYTF.

This clonotype was seen repeatedly, ten times or more. CDR3 bases: TGTGCCAGCAGTGCGGGGGGCTCAGTAGATACGCAGTATTTT. Residues: CASSAGGSVDTQYF. This rearrangement joins TRBV28 to TRBJ2-3, with 8 bases matching TRBD2. The CDR3 consists of 14 residues. Per the germline V gene, CDR1 is MDHEN and CDR2 is SYDVKM. The V segment lost 5 bases and the J segment 5 bases; nucleotides outside the gene matches: 6.

By frequency in the sample, this clonotype is medium-sized (0.01 to 0.1%). The rearrangement uses TRBV12-3 or TRBV12-4 and TRBJ1-1; D is unclear. The CDR3 consists of 12 residues. Trimming took off 6 bases at V and 1 base at J, with 6 bases between the two ends. CDR3 in DNA: TGTGCCAGCAGAACGGGGAACACTGAAGCTTTCTTT. Translating it yields CASRTGNTEAFF.

At least ten counts were recorded for this clonotype. The chain carries TRBV7-2 and TRBJ1-1, with 9 positions matching TRBD1. Germline-derived CDR1 and CDR2 are SGHTA and FQGNSA. The CDR3 consists of 14 residues. J was trimmed by 4 bases and V by 5 bases; bases with no gene match: 5. The CDR3 protein is CASSPYRGPTEAFF. The CDR3, as DNA: TGTGCCAGCAGCCCATACAGGGGGCCCACTGAAGCTTTCTTT.

Judged by abundance, this clonotype is medium-sized. The gene calls are TRBV7-9 and TRBJ2-3, with a weak D call TRBD2 (5 bases). There are 14 residues in the CDR3. Trimming stripped 3 bases from V and 4 bases from J, with 11 bases between. Germline assignment: CDR1 SEHNR and CDR2 FQNEAQ (reference sequence). Written as DNA, the CDR3 is TGTGCCAGCAGCTTGGTGGGGAGCGCAGATACGCAGTATTTT. This sequence encodes CASSLVGSADTQYF.

There are many counts of this clonotype. The chain carries TRBV7-2 and TRBJ1-6; perhaps TRBD1 as D (6 bases). Looked up from germline, CDR1 is SGHTA and CDR2 is FQGNSA. With 4 bases removed from V and 7 bases from J, the gap between germline ends came to 14 bases. CDR3 length equals 15 residues. CDR3 coding DNA: TGTGCCAGCAGCTCCCCCACTGGGACAAATTCACCCCTCCACTTT. Amino acid sequence: CASSSPTGTNSPLHF.

This clonotype was observed at least ten times. The gene calls are TRBV6-2 or TRBV6-3 and TRBJ2-5; 10 bases line up with TRBD2. V shed 0 bases and J 6 bases; nucleotides not matched to a gene: 13. The CDR3 is 18 amino acids. Per the germline V gene, CDR1 is MNHEY and CDR2 is SVGEGT. CDR3 sequence reads: CASSYSISGGAGWKTQYF. For the CDR3, the DNA is TGTGCCAGCAGTTACTCGATAAGCGGGGGGGCCGGTTGGAAGACCCAGTACTTC.

This clonotype showed up many times. J is TRBJ1-5 and V is TRBV12-3 or TRBV12-4, with 10 bases fitting TRBD1. V dropped 6 bases and J dropped 4; count of bases not matched to a gene: 0. The CDR3 is made up of 13 amino acids. As DNA, the CDR3 is TGTGCCAGCAGGGGACAGGGGAATCAGCCCCAGCATTTT. Translation: CASRGQGNQPQHF.

With respect to this clonotype: This may stem from a read error, because a much larger clone lies one nucleotide away. The CDR3 ends on some other residue instead of the conserved phenylalanine or tryptophan, so this is likely a read error. CDR3 residues: CASSLRRGYGYTL. In DNA form, the CDR3 reads TGTGCCAGCAGTTTAAGGCGAGGATATGGCTACACCCTC. This chain joins TRBV6-2 or TRBV6-3 and TRBJ1-2; D is unresolved. CDR1 and CDR2 from the germline V gene are MNHEY and SVGEGT. The CDR3 is 13 amino acids. The V gene lost 4 bases and the J gene lost 5 bases, with 11 bases spanning the gap.

This clonotype showed up just a few times. The rearrangement links TRBV12-3 or TRBV12-4 to TRBJ2-5, with 8 bases that match TRBD2. CDR3 length: 16 amino acids. Germline trimming cut 5 bases from V and 1 base from J; bases unmatched to any gene: 9. CDR3 amino acids: CASSPPGAGGQETQYF. CDR3 coding DNA: TGTGCCAGCAGTCCCCCTGGGGCGGGGGGCCAAGAGACCCAGTACTTC.

A few counts support this clonotype. The rearrangement joins TRBV2 to TRBJ2-5, with 7 bases fitting TRBD1. Germline V gene data show CDR1 as SNHLY and CDR2 as FYNNEI. The CDR3 totals 14 residues. V lost 2 bases to trimming and J lost 1 base; unmatched junction nucleotides: 1. CDR3 sequence (DNA): TGTGCCAGCAGTGAAAGGACAGGCCAAGAGACCCAGTACTTC. This translates into CASSERTGQETQYF.

Ten or more counts support this clonotype. V is TRBV2 and J is TRBJ2-6, with D possibly TRBD1 on 5 matching bases. Germline V gene data show CDR1 as SNHLY and CDR2 as FYNNEI. The CDR3 runs 16 residues. With 5 bases removed from V and 0 bases from J, the gap between germline ends came to 11 bases. The CDR3 reads CASSPDSYSGANVLTF. DNA of the CDR3: TGTGCCAGCAGTCCCGACAGCTACTCTGGGGCCAACGTCCTGACTTTC.

This clonotype appeared many times. The V and J genes are TRBV5-1 and TRBJ2-6; 8 bases match TRBD1. CDR1 is SGHRS, CDR2 YFSETQ, per germline. J lost 3 bases, V lost 0 bases, and 5 bases had no gene match. The CDR3 loop spans 17 amino acids. CDR3 sequence (DNA): TGCGCCAGCAGCTTGGGGACAGGGAAAGGTGGGGCCAACGTCCTGACTTTC. Its protein is CASSLGTGKGGANVLTF. The complete variable domain, with remaining parts taken from reference TRBV5-1 and TRBJ2-6, reads KAGVTQTPRYLIKTRGQQVTLSCSPISGHRSVSWYQQTPGQGLQFLFEYFSETQRNKGNFPGRFSGRQFSNSRSEMNVSTLELGDSALYLCASSLGTGKGGANVLTFGAGSRLTVL.

This clonotype was seen ten or more times. This sequence joins TRBV5-1 and TRBJ1-1; the match to TRBD1 covers 9 bases. J gave up 4 bases and V 2 bases, and 3 bases lay outside the gene matches. Germline V CDR1 and CDR2: SGHRS, YFSETQ. This CDR3 comprises 14 residues. In nucleotides, the CDR3 is TGCGCCAGCAGCTTTGGACAGGGGTTCACTGAAGCTTTCTTT. Its protein product is CASSFGQGFTEAFF.

This clonotype was counted only a few times. The genes are TRBV5-4 and TRBJ1-2; weak D call: TRBD1 (5 bases). The germline V and J ends were trimmed by 4 bases and 2 bases, with 21 bases remaining between them. The germline V gene has CDR1 SGHNT and CDR2 YYREEE (reference sequence). The CDR3 is 17 residues long. CDR3 coding DNA: TGTGCCAGCAGCCCCAGGGCTCTCTCCTTGGGGAACTATGGCTACACCTTC. Its protein product is CASSPRALSLGNYGYTF.

There are many counts of this clonotype. The V gene is TRBV24-1, the J gene TRBJ1-2, with no clear D. Trimming removed 0 bases from V and 2 bases from J, with 6 bases in between. The germline gives CDR1 KGHDR, CDR2 SFDVKD. The CDR3 loop spans 14 amino acids. The CDR3, as DNA: TGTGCCACCAGTGATTTGACAAAAAACTATGGCTACACCTTC. It encodes CATSDLTKNYGYTF.

The CDR3 nucleotides are TGTGCCAGCAGCTCCTTGCGGGACTTGCCAGTCACAGATACGCAGTATTTT. It specifies CASSSLRDLPVTDTQYF. The rearrangement links TRBV3-1 to TRBJ2-3; D might be TRBD2 (6 bases). Germline CDR1 LGHDT, CDR2 YNNKEL (reference sequence). This CDR3 region has 17 residues. V was clipped by 5 bases and J by 2 bases, with 20 bases between them.

The rearrangement uses TRBV20-1 and TRBJ2-5; a possible D gene is TRBD1 (6 bases). Germline loops: CDR1 DFQATT, CDR2 SNEGSKA (reference sequence). The CDR3 covers 14 residues. The V and J ends lost 6 bases and 1 base respectively, with 15 bases between them. The CDR3 protein is CSALDRRLQETQYF. In nucleotides, the CDR3 is TGCAGTGCCCTGGACAGAAGGCTCCAAGAGACCCAGTACTTC.

This clonotype has ten or more counts. This CDR3 reads CASSPLVGGYTF. The CDR3 nucleotides read TGTGCCAGCAGTCCTTTGGTAGGCGGCTACACCTTC. V usage is TRBV28 and J usage is TRBJ1-2; D is uncertain. The V gene lost 5 bases and the J gene lost 8 bases, with 12 bases spanning the gap. The CDR3 length is 12 residues. Germline V CDR1 and CDR2: MDHEN, SYDVKM.